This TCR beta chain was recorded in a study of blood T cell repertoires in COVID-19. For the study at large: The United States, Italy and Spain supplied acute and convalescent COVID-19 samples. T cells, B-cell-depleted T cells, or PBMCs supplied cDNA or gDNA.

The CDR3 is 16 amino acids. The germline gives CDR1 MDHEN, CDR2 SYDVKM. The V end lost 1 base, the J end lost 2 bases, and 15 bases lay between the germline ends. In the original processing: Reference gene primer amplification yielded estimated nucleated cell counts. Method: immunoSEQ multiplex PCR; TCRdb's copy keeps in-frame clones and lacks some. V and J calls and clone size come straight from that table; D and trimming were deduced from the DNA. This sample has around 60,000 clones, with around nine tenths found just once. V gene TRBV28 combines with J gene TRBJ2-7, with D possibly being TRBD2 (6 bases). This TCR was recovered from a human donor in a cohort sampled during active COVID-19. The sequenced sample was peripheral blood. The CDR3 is CASSLSPTSPTYEQYF. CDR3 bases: TGTGCCAGCAGTTTATCCCCCACTAGCCCAACCTACGAGCAGTACTTC.